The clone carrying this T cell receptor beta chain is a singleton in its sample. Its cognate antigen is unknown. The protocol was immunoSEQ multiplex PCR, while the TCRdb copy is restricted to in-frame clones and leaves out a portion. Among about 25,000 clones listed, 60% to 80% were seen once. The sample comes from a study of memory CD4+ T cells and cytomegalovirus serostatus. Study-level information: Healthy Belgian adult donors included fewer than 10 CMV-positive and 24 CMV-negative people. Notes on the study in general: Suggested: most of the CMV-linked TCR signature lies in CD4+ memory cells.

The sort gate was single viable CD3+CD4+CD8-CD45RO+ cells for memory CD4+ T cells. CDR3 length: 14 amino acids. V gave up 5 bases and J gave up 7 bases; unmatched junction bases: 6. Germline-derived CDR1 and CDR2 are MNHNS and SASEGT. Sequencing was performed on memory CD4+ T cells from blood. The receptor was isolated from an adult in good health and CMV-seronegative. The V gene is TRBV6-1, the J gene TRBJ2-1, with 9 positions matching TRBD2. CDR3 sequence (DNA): TGTGCCAGCAGTCCGGCTAGCGGGACGAATGAGCAGTTCTTC. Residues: CASSPASGTNEQFF.